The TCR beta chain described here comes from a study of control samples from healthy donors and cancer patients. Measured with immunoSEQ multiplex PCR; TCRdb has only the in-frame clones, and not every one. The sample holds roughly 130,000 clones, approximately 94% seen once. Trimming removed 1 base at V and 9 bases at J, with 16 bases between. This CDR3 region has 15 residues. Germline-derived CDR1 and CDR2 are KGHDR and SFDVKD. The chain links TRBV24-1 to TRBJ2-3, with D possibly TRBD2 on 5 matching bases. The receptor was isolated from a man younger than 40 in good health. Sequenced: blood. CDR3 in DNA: TGTGCCACCAGTGATTTATCGACTACGCCGAAGACGCAGTATTTT. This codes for CATSDLSTTPKTQYF.